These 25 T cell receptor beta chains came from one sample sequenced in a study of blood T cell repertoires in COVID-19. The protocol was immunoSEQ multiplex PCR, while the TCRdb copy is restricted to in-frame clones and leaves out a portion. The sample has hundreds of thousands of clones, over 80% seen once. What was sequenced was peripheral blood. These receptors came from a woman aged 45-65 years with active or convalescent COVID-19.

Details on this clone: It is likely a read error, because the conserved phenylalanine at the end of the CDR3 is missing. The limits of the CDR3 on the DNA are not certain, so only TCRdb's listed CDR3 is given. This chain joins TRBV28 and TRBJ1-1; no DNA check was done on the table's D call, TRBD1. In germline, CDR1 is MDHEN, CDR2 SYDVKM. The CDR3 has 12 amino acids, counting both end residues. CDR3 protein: CASSRGTGSIFL.

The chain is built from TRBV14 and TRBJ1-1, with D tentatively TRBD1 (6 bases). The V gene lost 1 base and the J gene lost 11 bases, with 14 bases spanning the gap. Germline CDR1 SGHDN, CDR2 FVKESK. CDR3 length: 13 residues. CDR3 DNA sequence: TGTGCCAGCAGCCAAGGAAGGGGGTTGGGGGCTTTCTTT. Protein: CASSQGRGLGAFF.

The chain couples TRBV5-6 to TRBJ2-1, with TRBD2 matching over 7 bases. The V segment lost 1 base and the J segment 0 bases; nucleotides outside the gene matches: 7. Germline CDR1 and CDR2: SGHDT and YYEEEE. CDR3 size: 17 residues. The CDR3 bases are TGTGCCAGCAGCTTGTGGATCGGCGGGAGCTCCTACAATGAGCAGTTCTTC. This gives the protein CASSLWIGGSSYNEQFF.

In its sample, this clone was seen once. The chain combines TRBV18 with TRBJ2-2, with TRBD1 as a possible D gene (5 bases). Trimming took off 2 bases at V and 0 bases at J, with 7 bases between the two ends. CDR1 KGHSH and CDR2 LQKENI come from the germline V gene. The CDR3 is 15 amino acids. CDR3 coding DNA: TGTGCCAGCTCACCAGGGGCGTCGAACACCGGGGAGCTGTTTTTT. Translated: CASSPGASNTGELFF.

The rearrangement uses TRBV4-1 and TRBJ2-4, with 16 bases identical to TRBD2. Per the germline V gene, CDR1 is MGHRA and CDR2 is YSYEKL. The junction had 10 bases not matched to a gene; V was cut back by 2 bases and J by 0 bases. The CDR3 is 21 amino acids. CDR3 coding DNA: TGCGCCAGCAGCCAACCGGGACTAGCGGGAGGGCCCGGTCTAGCCAAAAACATTCAGTACTTC. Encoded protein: CASSQPGLAGGPGLAKNIQYF.

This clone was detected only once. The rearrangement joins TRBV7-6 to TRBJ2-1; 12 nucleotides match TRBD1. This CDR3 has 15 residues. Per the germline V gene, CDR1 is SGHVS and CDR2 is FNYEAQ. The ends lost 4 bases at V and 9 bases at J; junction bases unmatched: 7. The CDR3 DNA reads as TGTGCCAGCAGCTCGACGGGACAGGGGGCGATTGAGCAGTTCTTC. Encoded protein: CASSSTGQGAIEQFF.

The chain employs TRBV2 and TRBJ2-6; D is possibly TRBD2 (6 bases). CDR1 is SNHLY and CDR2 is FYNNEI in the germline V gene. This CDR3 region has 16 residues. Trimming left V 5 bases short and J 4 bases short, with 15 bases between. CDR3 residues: CASSSAGGVGANVLTF. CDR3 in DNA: TGTGCCAGCAGTTCCGCCGGAGGGGTCGGGGCCAACGTCCTGACTTTC.

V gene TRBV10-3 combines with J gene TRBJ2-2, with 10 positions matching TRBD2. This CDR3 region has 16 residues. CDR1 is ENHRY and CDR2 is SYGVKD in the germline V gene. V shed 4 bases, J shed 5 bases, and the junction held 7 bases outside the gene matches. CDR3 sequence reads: CAISVRLAGETGELFF. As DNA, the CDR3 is TGTGCCATCAGTGTACGGCTAGCGGGAGAAACCGGGGAGCTGTTTTTT.

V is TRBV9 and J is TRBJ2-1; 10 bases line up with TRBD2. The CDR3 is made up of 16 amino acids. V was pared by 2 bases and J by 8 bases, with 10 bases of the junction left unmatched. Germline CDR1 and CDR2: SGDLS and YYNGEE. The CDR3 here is CASSVVSGLASHEQFF. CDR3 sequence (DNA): TGTGCCAGCAGCGTGGTTTCGGGACTAGCGTCCCATGAGCAGTTCTTC.

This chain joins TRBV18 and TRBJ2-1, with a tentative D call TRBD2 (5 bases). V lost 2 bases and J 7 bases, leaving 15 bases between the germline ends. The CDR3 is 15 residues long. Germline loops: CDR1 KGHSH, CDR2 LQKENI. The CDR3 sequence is CASSPVVLRTNEQFF. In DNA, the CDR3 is TGTGCCAGCTCACCAGTGGTGTTGAGGACTAATGAGCAGTTCTTC.

The CDR3 DNA reads as TGTGCCAGCAGCTGGGGGGGCTCCGGGACACCCTATGGCTACACCTTC. It encodes CASSWGGSGTPYGYTF. This sequence joins TRBV28 and TRBJ1-2; TRBD1 is a possible D gene (6 bases). CDR3 length: 16 residues. Trimming pared 6 bases from V and 4 bases from J, leaving 21 bases between. Germline CDR1 and CDR2: MDHEN and SYDVKM.

CDR3 nucleotides: TGTGCCAGTAGTATAGGCACAGGTACAACTAATGAAAAACTGTTTTTT. Protein sequence: CASSIGTGTTNEKLFF. The chain recombines TRBV19 with TRBJ1-4; possible D gene TRBD1, 5 bases. Germline CDR1 is LNHDA and CDR2 is SQIVND (reference sequence). Trimming removed 1 base from V and 0 bases from J, with 9 bases in between. The CDR3 has 16 amino acids.

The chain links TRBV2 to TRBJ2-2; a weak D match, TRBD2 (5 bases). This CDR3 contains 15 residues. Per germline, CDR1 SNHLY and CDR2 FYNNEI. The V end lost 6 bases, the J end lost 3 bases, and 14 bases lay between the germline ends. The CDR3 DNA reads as TGTGCCAGCAGCCCGGTCGGAGGCGACACCGGGGAGCTGTTTTTT. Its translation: CASSPVGGDTGELFF.

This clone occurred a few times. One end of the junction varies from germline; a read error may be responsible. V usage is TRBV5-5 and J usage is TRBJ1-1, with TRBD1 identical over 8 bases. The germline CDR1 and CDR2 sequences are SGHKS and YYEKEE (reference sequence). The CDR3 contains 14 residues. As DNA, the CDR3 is TGTGCCAGCAGCGCCTGGACAGGGAACGCTGAAGCTTTCTTT. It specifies CASSAWTGNAEAFF.

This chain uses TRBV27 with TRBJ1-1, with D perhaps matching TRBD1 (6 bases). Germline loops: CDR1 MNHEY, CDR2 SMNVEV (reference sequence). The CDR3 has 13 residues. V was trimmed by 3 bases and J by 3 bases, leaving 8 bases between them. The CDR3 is CASSFKGDTEAFF. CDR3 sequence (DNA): TGTGCCAGCAGTTTCAAGGGGGACACTGAAGCTTTCTTT.

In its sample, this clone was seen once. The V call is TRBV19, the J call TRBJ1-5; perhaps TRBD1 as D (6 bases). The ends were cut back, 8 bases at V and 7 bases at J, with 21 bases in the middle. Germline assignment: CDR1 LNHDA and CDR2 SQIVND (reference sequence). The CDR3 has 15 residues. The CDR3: CASVRDTKGRQPQHF. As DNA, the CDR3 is TGTGCCAGTGTCCGGGACACAAAAGGACGGCAGCCCCAGCATTTT.

The CDR3 DNA sequence: TGTGCCATCATGGGGGGGCGGGAGAATTCACCCCTCCACTTT. This sequence encodes CAIMGGRENSPLHF. V usage is TRBV10-3 and J usage is TRBJ1-6, with D maybe TRBD1 (6 bases). The germline gives CDR1 ENHRY, CDR2 SYGVKD. The germline V and J ends were trimmed by 7 bases and 7 bases, with 14 bases remaining between them. This CDR3 has 14 amino acids.

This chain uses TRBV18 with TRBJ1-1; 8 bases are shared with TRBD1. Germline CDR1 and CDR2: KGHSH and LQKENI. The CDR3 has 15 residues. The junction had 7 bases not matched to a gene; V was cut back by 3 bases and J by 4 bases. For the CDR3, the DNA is TGTGCCAGCTCACCGGGACAGGACCGCTCCACTGAAGCTTTCTTT. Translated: CASSPGQDRSTEAFF.

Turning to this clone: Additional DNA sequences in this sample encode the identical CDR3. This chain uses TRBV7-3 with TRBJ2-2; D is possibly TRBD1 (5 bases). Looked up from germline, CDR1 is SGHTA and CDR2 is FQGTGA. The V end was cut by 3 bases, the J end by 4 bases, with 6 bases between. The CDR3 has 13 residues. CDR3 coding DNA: TGTGCCAGCAGCTTCGACAGCACCGGGGAGCTGTTTTTT. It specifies CASSFDSTGELFF.

The CDR3 protein is CASSLPQGWGTYGYTF. The CDR3 nucleotides are TGTGCCAGCAGTTTACCTCAGGGTTGGGGCACTTATGGCTACACCTTC. J is TRBJ1-2 and V is TRBV28; weak D call: TRBD1 (5 bases). The germline V gene has CDR1 MDHEN and CDR2 SYDVKM. V lost 2 bases and J 5 bases, leaving 18 bases between the germline ends. The CDR3 is 16 residues long.

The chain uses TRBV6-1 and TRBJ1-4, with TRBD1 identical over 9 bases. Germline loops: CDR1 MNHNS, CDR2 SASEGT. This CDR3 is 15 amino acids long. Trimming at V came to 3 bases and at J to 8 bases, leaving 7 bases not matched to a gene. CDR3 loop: CASSDGGQGWEKLFF. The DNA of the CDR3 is TGTGCCAGCAGTGATGGGGGACAGGGTTGGGAAAAACTGTTTTTT.

The CDR3 region has the DNA TGTGCCAGCAGCTTCCCCCTGGGCGGGAGCACAGATACGCAGTATTTT. It is translated as CASSFPLGGSTDTQYF. The genes are TRBV7-2 and TRBJ2-3; tentative D call: TRBD2 (5 bases). V dropped 3 bases and J dropped 0 bases, with 13 bases sitting between them. Germline CDR1 reads SGHTA; CDR2 reads FQGNSA. The CDR3 totals 16 residues. Full variable domain (remainder filled in from reference TRBV7-2 and TRBJ2-3): GAGVSQSPSNKVTEKGKDVELRCDPISGHTALYWYRQSLGQGLEFLIYFQGNSAPDKSGLPSDRFSAERTGGSVSTLTIQRTQQEDSAVYLCASSFPLGGSTDTQYFGPGTRLTVL.

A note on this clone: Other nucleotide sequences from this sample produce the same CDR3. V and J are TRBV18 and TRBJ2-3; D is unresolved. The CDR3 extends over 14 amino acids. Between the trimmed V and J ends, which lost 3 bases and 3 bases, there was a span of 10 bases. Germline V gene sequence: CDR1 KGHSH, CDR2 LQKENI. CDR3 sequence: CASSPPTGTDTQYF. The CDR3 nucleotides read TGTGCCAGCTCACCCCCGACCGGGACAGATACGCAGTATTTT.

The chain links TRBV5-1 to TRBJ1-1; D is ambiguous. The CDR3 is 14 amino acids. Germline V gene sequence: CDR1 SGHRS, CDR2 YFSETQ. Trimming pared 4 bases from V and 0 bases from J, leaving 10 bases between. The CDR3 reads CASSVGSLNTEAFF. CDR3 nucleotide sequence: TGCGCCAGCAGCGTGGGGAGCTTGAACACTGAAGCTTTCTTT. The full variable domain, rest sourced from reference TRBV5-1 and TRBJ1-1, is KAGVTQTPRYLIKTRGQQVTLSCSPISGHRSVSWYQQTPGQGLQFLFEYFSETQRNKGNFPGRFSGRQFSNSRSEMNVSTLELGDSALYLCASSVGSLNTEAFFGQGTRLTVV.

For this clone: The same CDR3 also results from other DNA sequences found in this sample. Here the CDR3 reads CASSPDRGNQPQHF. The CDR3 DNA sequence: TGTGCCAGCTCACCGGACAGGGGCAATCAGCCCCAGCATTTT. The genes are TRBV18 and TRBJ1-5; 8 bases line up with TRBD1. The CDR3 totals 14 residues. V shed 3 bases, J shed 2 bases, and the junction held 0 bases outside the gene matches. The germline gives CDR1 KGHSH, CDR2 LQKENI.